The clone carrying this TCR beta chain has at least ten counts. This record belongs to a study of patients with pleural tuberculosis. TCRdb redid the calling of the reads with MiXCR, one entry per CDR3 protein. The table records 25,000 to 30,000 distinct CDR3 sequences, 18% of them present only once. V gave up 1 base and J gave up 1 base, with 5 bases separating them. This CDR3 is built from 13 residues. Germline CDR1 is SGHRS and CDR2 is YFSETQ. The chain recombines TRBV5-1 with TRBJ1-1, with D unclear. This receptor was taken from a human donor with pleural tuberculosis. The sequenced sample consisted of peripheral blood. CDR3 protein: CASSLWGNTEAFF. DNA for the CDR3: TGCGCCAGCAGCTTGTGGGGGAACACTGAAGCTTTCTTT.